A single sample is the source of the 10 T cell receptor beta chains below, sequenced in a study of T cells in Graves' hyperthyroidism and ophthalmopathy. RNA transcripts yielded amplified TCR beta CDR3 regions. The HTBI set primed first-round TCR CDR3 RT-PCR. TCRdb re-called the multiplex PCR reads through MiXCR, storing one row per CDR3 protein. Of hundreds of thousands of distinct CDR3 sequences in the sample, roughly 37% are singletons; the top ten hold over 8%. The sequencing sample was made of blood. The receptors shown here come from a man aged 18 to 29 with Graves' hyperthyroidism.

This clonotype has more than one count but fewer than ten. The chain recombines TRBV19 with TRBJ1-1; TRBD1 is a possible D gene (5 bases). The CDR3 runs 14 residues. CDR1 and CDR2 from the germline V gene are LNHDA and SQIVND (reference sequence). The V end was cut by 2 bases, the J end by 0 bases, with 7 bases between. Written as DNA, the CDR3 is TGTGCCAGTAGTATAAAGGGGCTGAACACTGAAGCTTTCTTT. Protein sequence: CASSIKGLNTEAFF. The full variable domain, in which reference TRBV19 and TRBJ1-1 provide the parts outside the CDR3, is DGGITQSPKYLFRKEGQNVTLSCEQNLNHDAMYWYRQDPGQGLRLIYYSQIVNDFQKGDIAEGYSVSREKKESFPLTVTSAQKNPTAFYLCASSIKGLNTEAFFGQGTRLTVV.

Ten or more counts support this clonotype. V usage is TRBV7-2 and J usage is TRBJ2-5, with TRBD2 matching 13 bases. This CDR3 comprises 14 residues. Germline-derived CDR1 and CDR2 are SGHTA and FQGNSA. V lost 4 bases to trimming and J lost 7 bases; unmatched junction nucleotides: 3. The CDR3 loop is CASSSTSGGRTQYF. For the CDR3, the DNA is TGTGCCAGCAGCTCGACTAGCGGGGGGAGGACCCAGTACTTC.

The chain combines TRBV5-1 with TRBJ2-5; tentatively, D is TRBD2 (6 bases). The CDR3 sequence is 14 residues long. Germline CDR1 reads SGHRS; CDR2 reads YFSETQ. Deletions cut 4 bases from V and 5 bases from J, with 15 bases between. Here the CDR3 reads CASSPKRVWETQYF. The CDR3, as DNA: TGCGCCAGCAGCCCAAAGCGGGTTTGGGAGACCCAGTACTTC.

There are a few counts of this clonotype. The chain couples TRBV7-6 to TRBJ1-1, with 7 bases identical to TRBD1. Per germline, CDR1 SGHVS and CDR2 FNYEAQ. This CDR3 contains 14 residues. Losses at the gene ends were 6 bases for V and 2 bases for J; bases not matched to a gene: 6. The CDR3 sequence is CASRPQGGNTEAFF. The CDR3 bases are TGTGCCAGCAGACCTCAGGGGGGCAACACTGAAGCTTTCTTT.

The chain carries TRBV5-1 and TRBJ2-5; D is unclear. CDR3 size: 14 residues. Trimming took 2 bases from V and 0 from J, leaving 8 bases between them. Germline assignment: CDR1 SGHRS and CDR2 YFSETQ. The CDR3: CASSLRRYQETQYF. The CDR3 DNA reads TGCGCCAGCAGCTTACGTCGGTACCAAGAGACCCAGTACTTC. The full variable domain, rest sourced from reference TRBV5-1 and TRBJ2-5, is KAGVTQTPRYLIKTRGQQVTLSCSPISGHRSVSWYQQTPGQGLQFLFEYFSETQRNKGNFPGRFSGRQFSNSRSEMNVSTLELGDSALYLCASSLRRYQETQYFGPGTRLLVL.

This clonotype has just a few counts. This CDR3 reads CASSQDRDRDEQYF. The CDR3 nucleotides read TGTGCCAGCAGCCAGGACAGGGATAGGGACGAGCAGTACTTC. The chain has TRBV2 and TRBJ2-7, with TRBD1 matching 8 bases. V gave up 6 bases and J gave up 5 bases; unmatched junction bases: 9. This CDR3 region has 14 residues. Germline V CDR1 and CDR2: SNHLY, FYNNEI.

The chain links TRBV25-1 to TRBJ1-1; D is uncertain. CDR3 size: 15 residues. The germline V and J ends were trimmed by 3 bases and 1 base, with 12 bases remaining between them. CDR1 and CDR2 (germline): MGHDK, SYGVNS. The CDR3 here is CASSEDLGSNTEAFF. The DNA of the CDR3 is TGTGCCAGCAGTGAGGACTTAGGGTCGAACACTGAAGCTTTCTTT. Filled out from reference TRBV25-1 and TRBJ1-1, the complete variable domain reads EADIYQTPRYLVIGTGKKITLECSQTMGHDKMYWYQQDPGMELHLIHYSYGVNSTEKGDLSSESTVSRIRTEHFPLTLESARPSHTSQYLCASSEDLGSNTEAFFGQGTRLTVV.

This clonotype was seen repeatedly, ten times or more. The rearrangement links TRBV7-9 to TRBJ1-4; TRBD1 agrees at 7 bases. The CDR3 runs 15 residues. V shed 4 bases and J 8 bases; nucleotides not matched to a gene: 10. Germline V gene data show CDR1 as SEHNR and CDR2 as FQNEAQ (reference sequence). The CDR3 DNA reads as TGTGCCAGCAGCTCTAGTACAGGGGAATACGAAAAACTGTTTTTT. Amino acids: CASSSSTGEYEKLFF.

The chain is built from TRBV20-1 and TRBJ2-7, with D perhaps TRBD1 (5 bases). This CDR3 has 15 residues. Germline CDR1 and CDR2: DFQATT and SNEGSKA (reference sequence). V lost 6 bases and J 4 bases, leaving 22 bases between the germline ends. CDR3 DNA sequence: TGCAGTGCCACCGCCCGCAGGGATCCCCTTTACGAGCAGTACTTC. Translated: CSATARRDPLYEQYF.

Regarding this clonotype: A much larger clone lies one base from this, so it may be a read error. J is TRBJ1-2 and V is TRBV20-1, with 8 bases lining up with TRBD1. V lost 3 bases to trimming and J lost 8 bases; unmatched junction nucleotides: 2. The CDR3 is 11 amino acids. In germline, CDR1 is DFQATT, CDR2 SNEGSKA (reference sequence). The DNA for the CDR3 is TGCAGTGCTAGGTCAGGGGGCGGCTACACCTTC. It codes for CSARSGGGYTF.